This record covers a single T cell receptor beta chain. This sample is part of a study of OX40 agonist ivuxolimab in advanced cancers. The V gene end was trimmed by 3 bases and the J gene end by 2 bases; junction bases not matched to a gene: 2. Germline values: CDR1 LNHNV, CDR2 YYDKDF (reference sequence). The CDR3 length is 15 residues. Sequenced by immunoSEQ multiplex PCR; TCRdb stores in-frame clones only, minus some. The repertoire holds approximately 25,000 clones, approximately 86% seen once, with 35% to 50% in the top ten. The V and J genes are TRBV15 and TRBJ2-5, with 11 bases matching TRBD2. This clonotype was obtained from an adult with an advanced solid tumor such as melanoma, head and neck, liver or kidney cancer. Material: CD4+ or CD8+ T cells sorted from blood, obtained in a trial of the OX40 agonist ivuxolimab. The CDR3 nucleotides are TGTGCCACCAGCAGGATAGCGGGGGGGCAAGAGACCCAGTACTTC. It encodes CATSRIAGGQETQYF.